Below, 16 T cell receptor beta chains from the same sample are listed, as sequenced in a study of CD4 T cells in relation to SARS-CoV-2 and coronaviruses. The unexposed donors gave CD4+ T cells in about 2010-2019, prior to COVID-19. Isolation of CD4+ T cells took place after approximately eleven days in culture. Using immunoSEQ multiplex PCR, the repertoire was profiled, and TCRdb retains in-frame clones only, with some absent. The data contain approximately 17,000 clones, approximately 78% of them singletons. These receptors lack a known antigen. The sample comprised CD4+ T cells from PBMCs, cultured in vitro. Receptors were obtained from a human donor in good health.

The V gene is TRBV7-8, the J gene TRBJ2-7, with 9 bases identical to TRBD1. This CDR3 region has 14 residues. Trimming at V came to 5 bases and at J to 6 bases, leaving 8 bases not matched to a gene. Germline loops: CDR1 SGHVS, CDR2 FQNEAQ. CDR3 in amino acids: CASSQQGAASEQYF. Written as DNA, the CDR3 is TGTGCCAGCAGCCAACAGGGGGCTGCGAGCGAGCAGTACTTC.

The table lists this clone with a count of one. The chain uses TRBV10-2 and TRBJ1-1; tentatively, D is TRBD1 (6 bases). Between the trimmed V and J ends, which lost 3 bases and 0 bases, there was a span of 11 bases. The CDR3 sequence is 15 residues long. Per germline, CDR1 WSHSY and CDR2 SAAADI. The CDR3 here is CASSDYGTLNTEAFF. The CDR3, as DNA: TGCGCCAGCAGTGATTACGGGACACTGAACACTGAAGCTTTCTTT.

On this clone: Here the CDR3 omits its conserved ending phenylalanine or tryptophan, so a read error is the likely source. The DNA is omitted, as the CDR3 cannot be located on it reliably, and the CDR3 follows TCRdb's listing. The gene calls are TRBV28 and TRBJ2-7; TRBD1 is the table's D call and was not checked against the DNA. The CDR3 is 12 residues long, ends included. Germline V gene sequence: CDR1 MDHEN, CDR2 SYDVKM. The chain's CDR3 is CASSTPAGQGTY.

V gene TRBV11-3 combines with J gene TRBJ2-7; perhaps TRBD1 as D (6 bases). The germline V gene has CDR1 SGHNT and CDR2 YENEEA. The V end lost 1 base, the J end lost 2 bases, and 12 bases lay between the germline ends. The CDR3 is 15 amino acids. CDR3: CASSLATGYAYEQYF. The CDR3 region has the DNA TGTGCCAGCAGCTTAGCAACAGGGTACGCCTACGAGCAGTACTTC.

The genes are TRBV5-1 and TRBJ2-1; 10 nucleotides agree with TRBD2. The junction had 8 bases not matched to a gene; V was cut back by 4 bases and J by 4 bases. The CDR3 loop spans 16 amino acids. Germline assignment: CDR1 SGHRS and CDR2 YFSETQ. CDR3 DNA sequence: TGCGCCAGCAGCCAAGGGGCAGCGGGAGGGTACAATGAGCAGTTCTTC. Translation gives CASSQGAAGGYNEQFF.

This chain uses TRBV5-4 with TRBJ2-5; D remains unclear. The V gene's germline CDR1 is SGHNT and CDR2 YYREEE (reference sequence). The CDR3 length is 14 residues. Trimming shortened V by 0 bases and J by 1 base, and 7 bases separated the two germline ends. The CDR3 bases are TGTGCCAGCAGCTTGGAACAGACCCAAGAGACCCAGTACTTC. Its protein is CASSLEQTQETQYF.

The chain uses TRBV5-1 and TRBJ2-5, with unresolved D. The CDR3 covers 15 residues. Trimming cost V 0 bases and J 1 base, with 10 bases left between them. Germline loops: CDR1 SGHRS, CDR2 YFSETQ. The CDR3 reads CASSLAVGSQETQYF. The CDR3, as DNA: TGCGCCAGCAGCTTGGCCGTGGGCAGCCAAGAGACCCAGTACTTC.

The V call is TRBV3-1 (or the pseudogene TRBV3-2), the J call TRBJ1-1; perhaps TRBD1 as D (5 bases). Trimming removed 3 bases from V and 0 bases from J, with 5 bases in between. The CDR3 is 13 residues long. Germline V gives CDR1 LGHDT, CDR2 YNNKEL (reference sequence). CDR3 sequence: CASSQGLNTEAFF. Here the CDR3 DNA reads TGTGCCAGCAGCCAGGGACTGAACACTGAAGCTTTCTTT.

The chain joins TRBV18 to TRBJ2-7; 8 bases map to TRBD1. The CDR3 consists of 14 residues. Germline loops: CDR1 KGHSH, CDR2 LQKENI. V shed 3 bases and J 2 bases; nucleotides not matched to a gene: 3. CDR3 bases: TGTGCCAGCTCACCGAGGACAGGGACCTACGAGCAGTACTTC. Encoded protein: CASSPRTGTYEQYF.

The chain uses TRBV11-3 and TRBJ2-3; D perhaps matches TRBD1 (6 bases). The CDR3 runs 13 residues. The V end lost 3 bases, the J end lost 6 bases, and 10 bases lay between the germline ends. Per germline, CDR1 SGHNT and CDR2 YENEEA. The CDR3 DNA reads TGTGCCAGCAGCTTTATAACAGGGGATACGCAGTATTTT. It specifies CASSFITGDTQYF.

The chain links TRBV18 to TRBJ2-7, with unresolved D. CDR1 is KGHSH, CDR2 LQKENI, per germline. Trimming removed 1 base at V and 2 bases at J, with 15 bases between. The CDR3 is made up of 16 amino acids. CDR3 nucleotides: TGTGCCAGCTCACCACTCGGACGGTTCCAAACCTACGAGCAGTACTTC. Translating gives CASSPLGRFQTYEQYF.

The chain has TRBV11-2 and TRBJ2-1, with TRBD2 identical over 8 bases. This CDR3 spans 15 amino acids. Germline V lookup: CDR1 SGHAT, CDR2 FQNNGV. J was trimmed by 7 bases and V by 7 bases; bases with no gene match: 12. The CDR3, as DNA: TGTGCCAGCACCTCTCAACTAGCGGTATTTAATGAGCAGTTCTTC. Translated: CASTSQLAVFNEQFF.

The gene calls are TRBV27 and TRBJ1-5, with 7 bases that match TRBD1. This CDR3 is built from 14 residues. V trimming: 6 bases; J trimming: 7 bases; junction bases outside the gene matches: 9. Germline V CDR1 and CDR2: MNHEY, SMNVEV (reference sequence). CDR3 region: CASSLLQGNQPQHF. The CDR3 bases are TGTGCCAGCAGCCTCTTACAGGGGAACCAGCCCCAGCATTTT.

The CDR3 bases are TGTGCCAGCACCTGGACAGTCACTATAGGTGGCTACACCTTC. Translated: CASTWTVTIGGYTF. The chain combines TRBV6-5 with TRBJ1-2; a possible D gene is TRBD1 (6 bases). V dropped 7 bases and J dropped 7 bases, with 19 bases sitting between them. This CDR3 contains 14 residues. Germline V gene data show CDR1 as MNHEY and CDR2 as SVGAGI.

The V gene is TRBV10-3, the J gene TRBJ2-7; D gene unclear. This CDR3 spans 14 amino acids. The V end was cut by 6 bases, the J end by 0 bases, with 12 bases between. Germline V gene lookup returns CDR1 ENHRY and CDR2 SYGVKD. CDR3: CAIREPTSSYEQYF. Here the CDR3 DNA reads TGTGCCATCAGGGAACCGACGAGCTCCTACGAGCAGTACTTC.

The count of this clone is one. The chain is built from TRBV27 and TRBJ2-5, with a tentative D call TRBD2 (6 bases). This CDR3 has 13 amino acids. Germline-derived CDR1 and CDR2 are MNHEY and SMNVEV (reference sequence). Between the trimmed V and J ends, which lost 2 bases and 5 bases, there was a span of 9 bases. The CDR3 sequence: CASSLPGVETQYF. The CDR3 nucleotides read TGTGCCAGCAGTTTACCGGGGGTGGAGACCCAGTACTTC.